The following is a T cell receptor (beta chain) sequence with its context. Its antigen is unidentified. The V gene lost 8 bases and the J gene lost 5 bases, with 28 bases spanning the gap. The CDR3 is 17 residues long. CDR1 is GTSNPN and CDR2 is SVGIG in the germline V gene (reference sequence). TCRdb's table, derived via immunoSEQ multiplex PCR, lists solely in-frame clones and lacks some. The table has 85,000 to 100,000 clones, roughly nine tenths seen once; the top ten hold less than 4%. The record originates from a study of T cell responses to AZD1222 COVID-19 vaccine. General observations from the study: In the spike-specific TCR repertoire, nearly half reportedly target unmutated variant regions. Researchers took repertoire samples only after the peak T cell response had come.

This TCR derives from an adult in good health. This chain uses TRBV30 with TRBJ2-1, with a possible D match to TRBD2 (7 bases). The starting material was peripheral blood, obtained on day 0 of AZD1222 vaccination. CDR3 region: CAHTLGEGVWTDNEQFF. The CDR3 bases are TGTGCCCACACGCTGGGGGAGGGGGTCTGGACAGACAATGAGCAGTTCTTC.